A single sample gave rise to the 22 T cell receptor beta chains below, sequenced in a study of early T cells in non-severe SARS-CoV-2 infection. Each CDR3 protein is one row after TCRdb ran MiXCR on the 5' RACE reads. Of 32,000 or so distinct CDR3 sequences in the sample, 6.3% were seen once. Sequenced input: whole blood. These receptors were collected from an adult who was a healthcare worker with PCR-confirmed SARS-CoV-2 infection or an uninfected control (not recorded which).

This clonotype was picked up many times. CDR3 region: CSVAARGDQPQHF. In nucleotides, the CDR3 is TGCAGCGTTGCAGCTCGGGGGGATCAGCCCCAGCATTTT. The genes are TRBV29-1 and TRBJ1-5; weak D call: TRBD1 (5 bases). Germline V gene sequence: CDR1 SQVTM, CDR2 ANQGSEA. V lost 4 bases and J 5 bases, leaving 12 bases between the germline ends. The CDR3 covers 13 residues.

The sample holds many counts of this clonotype. The chain is built from TRBV6-5 and TRBJ1-1, with 8 bases that match TRBD1. This CDR3 contains 15 residues. Trimming took 6 bases from V and 4 from J; bases not matched to a gene: 10. The germline gives CDR1 MNHEY, CDR2 SVGAGI. The CDR3 nucleotides are TGTGCCAGCAGGATTCGACAGGGGATGGGCACTGAAGCTTTCTTT. Encoded protein: CASRIRQGMGTEAFF.

The sample holds many counts of this clonotype. The chain recombines TRBV3-1 with TRBJ2-3; D not resolved. The CDR3 runs to 11 residues. The germline CDR1 and CDR2 sequences are LGHDT and YNNKEL (reference sequence). V shed 0 bases and J shed 6 bases, with 1 base lying between them. The CDR3 coding sequence is TGTGCCAGCAGCCAAGAGGATACGCAGTATTTT. It codes for CASSQEDTQYF.

The chain has TRBV7-2 and TRBJ2-3, with D possibly being TRBD2 (6 bases). Trimming pared 5 bases from V and 1 base from J, leaving 19 bases between. The CDR3 loop spans 17 amino acids. Germline CDR1 is SGHTA and CDR2 is FQGNSA. CDR3 loop: CASSPRTTTPGTDTQYF. For the CDR3, the DNA is TGTGCCAGCAGCCCCAGGACTACCACGCCTGGCACAGATACGCAGTATTTT.

This clonotype was counted at least ten times. V gene TRBV27 combines with J gene TRBJ1-5, with D perhaps matching TRBD1 (5 bases). The CDR3 contains 13 residues. V dropped 3 bases and J dropped 10 bases, with 13 bases sitting between them. Germline CDR1 is MNHEY and CDR2 is SMNVEV (reference sequence). The CDR3 spells CASSFGAATPQHF. The CDR3 DNA reads as TGTGCCAGCAGTTTTGGGGCTGCAACCCCCCAGCATTTT.

This clonotype was counted only a few times. The J gene is TRBJ1-4, the V gene TRBV6-1, with D possibly matching TRBD1 (5 bases). The V end was cut by 2 bases, the J end by 8 bases, with 15 bases between. The CDR3 is made up of 15 amino acids. Germline V gene data show CDR1 as MNHNS and CDR2 as SASEGT. In DNA form, the CDR3 reads TGTGCCAGCAGTGAACAACCGACAGCAAACGAAAAACTGTTTTTT. Residues: CASSEQPTANEKLFF.

This clonotype was counted many times. The rearrangement links TRBV20-1 to TRBJ2-1, with D tentatively TRBD1 or TRBD2 (5 bases each). Germline CDR1 DFQATT, CDR2 SNEGSKA (reference sequence). V was shortened by 6 bases and J by 5 bases, with 20 bases between the two germline ends. CDR3 size: 15 residues. CDR3 DNA: TGCAGTGCAACCAAAAAGGGGTTGGAGGACAATGAGCAGTTCTTC. Residues: CSATKKGLEDNEQFF.

Only a few counts were recorded for this clonotype. This chain connects TRBV9 to TRBJ2-3; D is unclear. Germline V gene lookup returns CDR1 SGDLS and CDR2 YYNGEE. The V gene lost 4 bases and the J gene lost 5 bases, with 17 bases spanning the gap. The CDR3 totals 15 residues. DNA for the CDR3: TGTGCCAGCAGCCCCCGGATGGGTAGCCGAGATACGCAGTATTTT. Protein sequence: CASSPRMGSRDTQYF.

The chain employs TRBV11-2 and TRBJ1-3; D is undetermined. The germline V and J ends were trimmed by 6 bases and 5 bases, with 17 bases remaining between them. Germline V CDR1 and CDR2: SGHAT, FQNNGV. The CDR3 extends over 15 amino acids. The CDR3 bases are TGTGCCAGCAGAAACTACAAGGATAAGAGAAACACCATATATTTT. It encodes CASRNYKDKRNTIYF.

This clonotype occurred many times. This sequence joins TRBV12-3 or TRBV12-4 and TRBJ2-7, with 8 bases matching TRBD1. Germline trimming cut 5 bases from V and 5 bases from J; bases unmatched to any gene: 5. The CDR3 has 13 residues. The CDR3 protein is CASSPGQGHEQYF. CDR3 nucleotides: TGTGCCAGCAGTCCCGGACAGGGCCACGAGCAGTACTTC.

This clonotype turned up a few times. This rearrangement joins TRBV4-1 to TRBJ1-4, with D uncertain. Germline V gene sequence: CDR1 MGHRA, CDR2 YSYEKL. The CDR3 runs to 17 residues. V lost 1 base and J lost 0, with 12 bases in between. CDR3 amino acids: CASSQGFRETTNEKLFF. The CDR3 nucleotides are TGCGCCAGCAGCCAAGGATTTCGAGAGACAACTAATGAAAAACTGTTTTTT.

This clonotype came up a few times. This rearrangement joins TRBV7-9 to TRBJ1-3; TRBD1 is a possible D gene (6 bases). The CDR3 consists of 16 residues. Germline V gene sequence: CDR1 SEHNR, CDR2 FQNEAQ (reference sequence). V was clipped by 4 bases and J by 0 bases, with 13 bases between them. The CDR3 nucleotides are TGTGCCAGCAGCTCCCCAGGGGCCATCTCTGGAAACACCATATATTTT. The encoded protein is CASSSPGAISGNTIYF.

Here the CDR3 DNA reads TGTGCCAGCAGCCTGCTGATACGCAGCACAGATACGCAGTATTTT. This gives the protein CASSLLIRSTDTQYF. The chain uses TRBV7-8 and TRBJ2-3; D not resolved. The germline V and J ends were trimmed by 5 bases and 0 bases, with 12 bases remaining between them. CDR1 is SGHVS and CDR2 is FQNEAQ in the germline V gene. This CDR3 spans 15 amino acids. Full variable domain (outside the CDR3, taken from reference TRBV7-8 and TRBJ2-3): GAGVSQSPRYKVAKRGQDVALRCDPISGHVSLFWYQQALGQGPEFLTYFQNEAQLDKSGLPSDRFFAERPEGSVSTLKIQRTQQEDSAVYLCASSLLIRSTDTQYFGPGTRLTVL.

Ten or more counts support this clonotype. The junction departs from the called germline gene at one end, perhaps through a read error. The V and J genes are TRBV12-5 and TRBJ2-1; weak D call: TRBD1 (5 bases). This CDR3 has 12 residues. Germline V gene sequence: CDR1 LGHNT, CDR2 FRNRAP. As DNA, the CDR3 is TGTGCTAGTGGGTTGGAATCAGGGGAGCAGTTCTTC. It codes for CASGLESGEQFF.

This clonotype is medium-sized in the sample. The DNA for the CDR3 is TGTGCCAGCTCACGCATCCGGCCCAAGACCGGGGCCAACGTCCTGACTTTC. This encodes CASSRIRPKTGANVLTF. This sequence joins TRBV18 and TRBJ2-6; D call uncertain. Trimming stripped 4 bases from V and 4 bases from J, with 17 bases between. The V gene's germline CDR1 is KGHSH and CDR2 LQKENI. This CDR3 is built from 17 residues.

The V and J genes are TRBV10-1 and TRBJ2-7; 7 bases map to TRBD1. V trimming: 6 bases; J trimming: 3 bases; junction bases outside the gene matches: 5. Germline CDR1 is WNHNN and CDR2 is SYGVQD (reference sequence). The CDR3 length is 13 residues. CDR3 region: CASSRDRLYEQYF. CDR3 DNA sequence: TGCGCCAGCAGCCGGGACAGACTCTACGAGCAGTACTTC.

This clonotype was counted between two and nine times. The V gene is TRBV2, the J gene TRBJ2-1; D possibly corresponds to TRBD2 (6 bases). The V and J ends lost 9 bases and 1 base respectively, with 13 bases between them. This CDR3 is 14 amino acids long. Germline V gene lookup returns CDR1 SNHLY and CDR2 FYNNEI. The chain's CDR3 is CASVRDSSYNEQFF. Written as DNA, the CDR3 is TGTGCCAGTGTTCGGGACTCATCCTACAATGAGCAGTTCTTC.

At least ten counts were recorded for this clonotype. This chain links TRBV5-4 with TRBJ2-2; no clear D gene. This CDR3 is 13 amino acids long. With 4 bases removed from V and 6 bases from J, the gap between germline ends came to 10 bases. Germline V gene lookup returns CDR1 SGHNT and CDR2 YYREEE (reference sequence). CDR3 in DNA: TGTGCCAGCAGCCTTCCGGGTTCCGGGGAGCTGTTTTTT. Amino acid sequence: CASSLPGSGELFF. Supplemented by reference TRBV5-4 and TRBJ2-2, the full variable domain reads ETGVTQSPTHLIKTRGQQVTLRCSSQSGHNTVSWYQQALGQGPQFIFQYYREEENGRGNFPPRFSGLQFPNYSSELNVNALELDDSALYLCASSLPGSGELFFGEGSRLTVL.

There are a few counts of this clonotype. The chain recombines TRBV6-2 or TRBV6-3 with TRBJ2-5, with D possibly being TRBD1 (6 bases). The CDR3 extends over 10 amino acids. Trimming cost V 6 bases and J 12 bases, with 11 bases left between them. Germline V gives CDR1 MNHEY, CDR2 SVGEGT. The CDR3 DNA reads TGTGCCAGCAGCAGGACAGAAAAGTACTTC. The encoded protein is CASSRTEKYF.

This clonotype showed up just a few times. The chain combines TRBV28 with TRBJ1-1, with 8 bases that match TRBD1. V lost 9 bases and J lost 6; bases outside the gene matches: 15. The CDR3 sequence is 15 residues long. CDR1 is MDHEN and CDR2 is SYDVKM in the germline V gene. The CDR3 loop reads CASKWLRTGSAEAFF. CDR3 DNA sequence: TGTGCCAGTAAATGGCTTCGGACAGGGTCGGCTGAAGCTTTCTTT.

This clonotype was counted between two and nine times. The chain combines TRBV2 with TRBJ1-5; TRBD1 might be the D (5 bases). Trimming stripped 8 bases from V and 0 bases from J, with 11 bases between. The CDR3 loop spans 14 amino acids. Germline values: CDR1 SNHLY, CDR2 FYNNEI. The CDR3 spells CASSQVYSNQPQHF. As DNA, the CDR3 is TGTGCCAGCTCACAGGTTTATAGCAATCAGCCCCAGCATTTT.

Many counts were recorded for this clonotype. The chain uses TRBV7-8 and TRBJ2-1, with no clear D. The CDR3 length is 14 residues. V lost 1 base and J lost 10, with 14 bases in between. Germline lookup yields CDR1 SGHVS and CDR2 FQNEAQ. The CDR3 is CASSLDWTTREQFF. The CDR3 nucleotides are TGTGCCAGCAGCTTAGATTGGACGACCCGGGAGCAGTTCTTC.